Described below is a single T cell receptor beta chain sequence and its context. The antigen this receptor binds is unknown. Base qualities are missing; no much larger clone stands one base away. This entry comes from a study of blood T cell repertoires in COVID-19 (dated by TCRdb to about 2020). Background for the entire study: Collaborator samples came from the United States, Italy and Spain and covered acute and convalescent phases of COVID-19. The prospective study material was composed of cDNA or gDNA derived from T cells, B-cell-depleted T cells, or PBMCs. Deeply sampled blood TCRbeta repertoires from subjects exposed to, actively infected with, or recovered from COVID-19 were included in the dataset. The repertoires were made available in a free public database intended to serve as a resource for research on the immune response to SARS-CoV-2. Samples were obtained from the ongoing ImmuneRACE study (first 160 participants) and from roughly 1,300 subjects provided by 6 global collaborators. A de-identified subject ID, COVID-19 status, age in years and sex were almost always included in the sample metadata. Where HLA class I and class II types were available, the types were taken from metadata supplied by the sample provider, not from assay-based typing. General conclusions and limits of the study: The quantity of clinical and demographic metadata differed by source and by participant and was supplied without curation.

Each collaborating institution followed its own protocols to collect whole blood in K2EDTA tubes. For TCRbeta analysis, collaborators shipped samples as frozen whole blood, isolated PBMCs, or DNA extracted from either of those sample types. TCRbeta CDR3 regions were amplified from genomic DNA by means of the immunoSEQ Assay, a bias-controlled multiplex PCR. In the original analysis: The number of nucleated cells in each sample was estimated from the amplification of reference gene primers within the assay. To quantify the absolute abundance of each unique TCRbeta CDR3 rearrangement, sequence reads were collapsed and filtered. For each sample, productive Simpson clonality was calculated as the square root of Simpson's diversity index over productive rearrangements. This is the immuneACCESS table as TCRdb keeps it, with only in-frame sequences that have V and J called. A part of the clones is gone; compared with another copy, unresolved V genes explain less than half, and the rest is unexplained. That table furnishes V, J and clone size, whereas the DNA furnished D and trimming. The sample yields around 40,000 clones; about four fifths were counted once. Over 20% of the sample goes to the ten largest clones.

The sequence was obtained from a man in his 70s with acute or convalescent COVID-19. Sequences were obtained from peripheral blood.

The bases read TGTGCCAGCTCACCACGGGCAGGGCTGGGCGAGCAGTACTTC. Its coded protein is CASSPRAGLGEQYF. The receptor chain draws on TRBV18 and TRBJ2-7; a tentative D call is TRBD1 (5 bases match). The CDR1 and CDR2 encoded by the germline V gene are KGHSH and LQKENI. At the junction V is shortened by 1 base and J by 6 bases, with 13 bases in between. Inclusive of the bounding cysteine and phenylalanine, the CDR3 is 14 residues long. Only CDR3 DNA is held: 42 bases, read in frame from base 1.